The T cell receptor (beta chain) under discussion was sequenced for a study of blood T cell repertoires in COVID-19. Methods used by the authors: How many nucleated cells were present was estimated from reference gene primer amplification. The assay was immunoSEQ multiplex PCR, and TCRdb's table has in-frame clones only and misses some. V and J calls and clone size are as listed in that table; D and trimming were resolved from the DNA. The sample yields 200,000 to 300,000 clones, about 89% seen once. This clone was counted a single time. The CDR3 length is 14 residues. The V end lost 0 bases, the J end lost 2 bases, and 5 bases lay between the germline ends. CDR1 and CDR2 from the germline V gene are MNHEY and SMNVEV (reference sequence).

Input material: PBMCs or T cells enriched from blood (not recorded which). The rearrangement uses TRBV27 and TRBJ1-3; the D gene is possibly TRBD1 (5 bases). The clonotype originates from a woman aged 25 to 39 who had recovered from COVID-19. The CDR3 coding sequence is TGTGCCAGCAGTTTATCGACAGCTGGAAACACCATATATTTT. Translation: CASSLSTAGNTIYF.